There are a few counts of the clone carrying this TCR beta chain. Its matching antigen is unknown. TCRdb reprocessed the reads via MiXCR and lists one record per CDR3 protein. Counted here are roughly 800,000 distinct CDR3 sequences, almost 30% occurring once; the ten biggest clones make up approximately 14%. Germline lookup yields CDR1 LGHNT and CDR2 FRNRAP. The V end lost 1 base, the J end lost 7 bases, and 4 bases lay between the germline ends. This CDR3 spans 11 amino acids. This entry is derived from a study of T cell repertoires in cytomegalovirus infection. About the study: HLA-B-restricted CMV epitopes that are well studied, plus recently identified HLA-C-restricted ones, were used by the study. In public TCR beta signatures, there were indications of both CMV infection and matching HLA type. Whole-study findings and limits: Ex vivo, HLA-C-restricted CMV-specific TCR beta clonotypes prevailed over the rest of the response. Cumulative frequency (of public TCR beta family members) identified carriers of CMV plus the relevant HLA.

The chain couples TRBV12-5 to TRBJ1-1; the D is unclear. The sequencing here drew on cultured CD8+ T cells from PBMCs, taken from culture after CMV antigen stimulation. This sequence was found in a human donor in good health (CMV status not recorded). Some clones in this sample may be carry-over from other donors' samples. In DNA form, the CDR3 reads TGTGCTAGTGGTTTGGGCGTTGAAGCTTTCTTT. This sequence encodes CASGLGVEAFF.